Reported below is one TCR beta chain. Its cognate antigen is unknown. Produced via immunoSEQ multiplex PCR; TCRdb's table is partial and in-frame only. This table holds fewer than 90,000 clones, 70% to 90% found once. This sample is drawn from a study of OX40 agonist ivuxolimab in advanced cancers. General study points: Normalized T-cell clonal expansion was also low in some nonresponders. On average, CD8+ T cells had more expanded clones than CD4+.

The origin of this receptor is an adult with an advanced solid tumor such as melanoma, head and neck, liver or kidney cancer. The sample was CD4+ or CD8+ T cells sorted from blood, taken in a trial of the OX40 agonist ivuxolimab.

The CDR3 sequence: CASSSNREKYEQYF. The CDR3 nucleotides read TGTGCCAGCAGCTCCAACAGGGAAAAGTACGAGCAGTACTTC. The rearrangement uses TRBV7-9 and TRBJ2-7, with TRBD1 as a possible D gene (6 bases). The ends were cut back, 4 bases at V and 4 bases at J, with 14 bases in the middle. This CDR3 has 14 residues. Germline assignment: CDR1 SEHNR and CDR2 FQNEAQ (reference sequence).